This T cell receptor beta chain was recovered during a study of shared clonotypes between healthy human individuals. On the study more broadly: The donors, two women and a few men, were aged 18 to 49.

Some clones are missing from TCRdb's copy, which holds only in-frame ones; the method was immunoSEQ multiplex PCR. The profile shows millions of clones, approximately 94% of them singletons. Whole-study findings and limits: In the sorted subsets, rarefaction showed sequencing was incomplete despite large depth.

CDR1 and CDR2 from the germline V gene are SGHRS and YFSETQ. V was trimmed by 0 bases and J by 3 bases, leaving 16 bases between them. CDR3 size: 16 residues. In regard to this clone: What it recognizes is unknown.

Terminally differentiated effector memory CD45RA+ cells were left out of the naive CD8 fraction, which was CD45RO-negative and positively selected for CCR7. The study enrolled healthy HIV-negative adults without recent acute infections or vaccinations as donors. Nashville, Tennessee was home to all donors, each a Caucasian adult. Material: naive CD8+ T cells sorted from blood. The receptor was isolated from a man aged 18 to 35 in good health. J is TRBJ2-7 and V is TRBV5-1, with D perhaps TRBD2 (6 bases). The chain's CDR3 is CASSLDPGEGGYEQYF. In nucleotides, the CDR3 is TGCGCCAGCAGCTTGGATCCGGGAGAAGGAGGCTACGAGCAGTACTTC.